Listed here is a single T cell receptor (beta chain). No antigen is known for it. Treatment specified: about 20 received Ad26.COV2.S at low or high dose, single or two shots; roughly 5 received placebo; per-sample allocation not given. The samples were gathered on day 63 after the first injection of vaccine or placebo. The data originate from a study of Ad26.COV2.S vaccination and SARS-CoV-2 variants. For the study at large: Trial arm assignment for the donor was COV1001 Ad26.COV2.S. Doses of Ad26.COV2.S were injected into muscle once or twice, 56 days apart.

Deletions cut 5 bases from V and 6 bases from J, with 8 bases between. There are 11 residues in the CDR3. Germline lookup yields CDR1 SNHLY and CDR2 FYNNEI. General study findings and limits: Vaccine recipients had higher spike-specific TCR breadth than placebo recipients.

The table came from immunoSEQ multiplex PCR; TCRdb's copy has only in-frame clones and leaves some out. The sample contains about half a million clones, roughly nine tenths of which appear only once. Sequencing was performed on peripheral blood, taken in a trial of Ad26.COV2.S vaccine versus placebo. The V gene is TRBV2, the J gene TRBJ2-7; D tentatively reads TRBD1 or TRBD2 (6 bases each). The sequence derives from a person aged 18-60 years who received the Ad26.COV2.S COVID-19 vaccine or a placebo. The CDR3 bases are TGTGCCAGCAGTTGGGGGGCCGAGCAGTACTTC. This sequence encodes CASSWGAEQYF.